This T cell receptor beta chain was sequenced in a study of cytomegalovirus exposure and HLA in healthy donors (dated by TCRdb to the late 2010s). Background on the whole study: According to an earlier analysis of 450 to 650 of the donors, about 179 million T cells yielded some 120 million unique TCR beta sequences and approximately 300 Gb of sequence data. The study aimed to test whether cataloging public T cell receptors could reveal signatures of past pathogen exposure. High-throughput TCR immunosequencing, statistical association of individual TCRs with disease status, and machine learning were combined to predict cytomegalovirus infection status. Approximately 310 gigabases of sequencing data and roughly 90 million unique TCR sequences were included in an early release covering about 600 HLA-typed donors. Of the 300 to 500 genotyped donors, 65% to 90% were placed in the genetic ancestry cluster associated with self-reported Caucasian donors. Every repertoire in the discovery cohort had been generated on one and the same sequencing platform. Across 300 to 500 genotyped donors of the cohort, an average of approximately 240,000 unique TCR beta nucleotide sequences per donor were sequenced, and about a sixth of those sequences were non-productive. In a later genetic analysis, genome-wide SNP genotypes for about 65% of the roughly 670 donors were used, and that subset was treated as a discovery cohort. To study patterns of TCR occurrence, a later analysis re-analyzed previously published TCR beta repertoires from just over 650 donors and added high-resolution HLA genotyping. To decide whether each TCR beta V gene segment behaved as functional or pseudogenic, an earlier analysis of 587 of the donors relied on high-throughput TCR beta sequencing. The study profiled the T cell repertoires of under 700 subjects by immunosequencing and related them to cytomegalovirus serostatus. The number of donors typed differed by locus, with roughly 620-640 for A, B, C, DRB1 and DQB1, around 500 for DQA1, over 600 for DPA1, and some 450 for DPB1. Besides the first cohort of 666 subjects, a separate validation cohort made up of over a hundred different subjects was used. HLA typing included class I and class II loci at four-digit resolution. Because of strong linkage in the cohort, a handful of DR-DQ haplotypes were treated as single units for association and clustering. Rather than drawing on any new phenotypic data, the later analysis identified candidate immune exposures from TCR beta sequences and the way those sequences occurred across donors. Donor age, sex, ethnicity and CMV serostatus were compiled together with the repertoire data.

The cohort consisted of 670 or so healthy bone marrow donors. At the time of sampling, all cohort members were nominally healthy, though unrecorded immune exposures were likely present. The donor tested CMV seropositive and was one of the 289 seropositive cohort members. Every donor gave a peripheral blood sample, and the peripheral blood mononuclear cells from that sample were used for TCR beta sequencing. Genomic DNA was extracted from the blood cell samples with the Qiagen DNeasy Blood Extraction Kit. The V end gives up 1 base and the J end 2 bases, leaving 9 bases in the junction not matched to a gene. CDR1 SGHTA and CDR2 FQGNSA were looked up in the germline V gene. The CDR3, cysteine through phenylalanine, is 18 amino acids long. Only the CDR3 DNA is retained, 54 bases long and in frame from the first base. The research as a whole found: According to a later genetic analysis, donors in an Asian-associated ancestry cluster had fewer N-insertions in productive TCRs than the approximately 650-donor mean. CMV serostatus was the only immune exposure information available for the cohort. Because counts were too low, some 17 rarely observed V segments, including chromosome 9 orphons, were left out of the earlier analysis of some 600 of the donors. An earlier analysis of around 600 of the donors showed that most TCR beta V segments appeared in productive rearrangements either about 90% or about 30% of the time, which broadly matched IMGT annotations. The study gave a list of about 160 TCR beta chains associated with cytomegalovirus. At a false discovery rate of 0.05, a later analysis linked roughly 17,000 TCR beta sequences to specific HLA alleles. A later analysis found that HLA-associated TCR beta chains were more clonally expanded and had lower generation probabilities than equally common non-associated chains. Across donors, most TCR sequences were observed very rarely, whereas some public TCRs were present in many individuals. In a later analysis, most CMV-associated TCR beta chains were found to appear HLA-restricted, with HLA associations seemingly driven largely by CMV exposure. The classifier was reported to diagnose cytomegalovirus status with high specificity and sensitivity in both the original and validation cohorts. Because HLA typing was missing for some donors at each locus, association tests included only the typed subset. In a later analysis, the rate of TCR association differed among HLA loci, with DRB1 alleles having the most associated TCRs and HLA-C alleles having the fewest. According to the authors, the approach could potentially be generalized to other disease states and immunological phenotypes. A few of the identified cytomegalovirus-associated TCR beta chains were confirmed in vitro to be specific for cytomegalovirus antigens. A further reported finding was that TCR beta sequences accurately predicted the HLA-A and HLA-B alleles for most subjects in the first cohort. Linkage disequilibrium might explain the correlated functional status among segregating V segments, but an unknown experimental factor could not be ruled out. Strong co-occurrence of HLA alleles, especially DR and DQ, made assigning TCR associations to individual alleles difficult. A group of highly shared sequence variants was considered likely to be a technical artifact of the sequencing pipeline. The 87-base-pair reads could not distinguish some IMGT-functional V segments, including TRBV6-2 and TRBV6-3, so those segments were excluded. V-gene and J-gene trimming of TCR beta chains was associated with a missense DCLRE1C variant in a later genetic analysis, and the association was replicated in an independent cohort. The cohort was sequenced for TCR beta chains only, and without alpha or paired-chain data the features that could be detected were limited. The presence/absence analyses assumed that sequencing depth was roughly uniform across donors, and that assumption may not be true. Several of the top co-occurrence clusters appeared to be linked to parvovirus B19, influenza, CMV and Epstein-Barr virus, according to a later analysis.

Preparation of the library involved the immunoSEQ multiplex PCR assay. The multiplex PCR relied on a mix of 60 forward primers for TCR Vbeta segments and 13 reverse primers for TCR Jbeta segments. The CDR3 region of rearranged TCR beta genes was amplified from genomic DNA by a multiplex PCR assay. Amplified TCR beta libraries were sequenced as 87-base-pair reads on the Illumina HiSeq System. As for the original processing: A later analysis tallied roughly 78 million unique TCR beta chains across the 660 or so repertoires, and approximately 12 million of those chains were shared by two or more donors. Raw reads were error-corrected and collapsed into unique sequences by a nearest-neighbor algorithm in which closely related sequences were merged to remove PCR and sequencing errors. To assign V, D and J gene segments, CDR3 sequences were aligned to IMGT reference sequences. Each retained sequence needed at least a six-nucleotide match to both a V gene segment and a J gene segment. A rearrangement was called productive if the CDR3 had no stop codons and remained in frame with V and J, and every other rearrangement was called non-productive. Following IMGT convention, CDR3 was defined as the stretch from the second conserved V-encoded cysteine to the conserved J-encoded phenylalanine. The earlier analysis of about 590 of the donors excluded sequences that lacked an unambiguous match to a single V gene segment. An earlier analysis of a few hundred of the donors called V segments functional above 56.7% productive rearrangements and segregating when the between-donor standard deviation exceeded 5%. A statistical classification framework was built to diagnose cytomegalovirus status from the catalog of TCR beta chain sequences. A later analysis assigned V and J genes by comparing TCR nucleotide sequences with IMGT/GENE-DB human TR gene sequences. The TCRdist pipeline was used in a later analysis to assign CDR3 sequences and most-parsimonious VDJ recombination scenarios. In a later analysis, each TCR beta chain was defined by its CDR3 amino acid sequence together with its V-gene family, and reads without a unique V-gene family were excluded. To address suspected cross-contamination and a sequencing artifact, a later analysis removed around 600 highly shared, low-generation-probability nucleotide sequences. A later analysis calculated a clonal expansion index for each public chain from normalized within-repertoire ranks of inferred template counts. In a later analysis, generation probabilities were computed using a VDJ recombination model fitted to out-of-frame rearrangements, and the results were checked against IGoR. In a later analysis, hypergeometric tests were used to score TCR-TCR, TCR-HLA and TCR-CMV co-occurrence, with a repertoire-size bias correction applied to TCR pairs. A later analysis estimated false discovery rates by permuting HLA or CMV assignments 20 times. In a later analysis, co-occurring TCRs were grouped with DBSCAN, and TCRdist sequence similarity was added when clustering was performed within HLA-allele-positive subsets. For co-occurrence clustering, repertoires with fewer than 30,000 or more than 120,000 public chains were excluded, along with four or five repertoires with anomalous nucleotide sharing. Imported from immuneACCESS, the table was reduced by TCRdb to in-frame sequences with V and J called. These copies leave out some clones; in studies compared against another copy, an unresolved V gene accounts for under half, and the cause of the remainder is not known. The DNA was the basis for D and trimming; V, J and clone size are from that table. A total of around 190,000 clones appear in this sample, 70% to 80% of them only once. The ten top clones hold 11% to 15% of the sample.

About this clone itself: The antigen it recognizes is unknown. No base-level quality is on record; no much larger clone is a single base apart.

The chain is made from TRBV7-2 and TRBJ2-7, and TRBD2 matches 12 of the central bases. Material for sequencing was PBMCs. This TCR derives from a woman aged 25 to 39 in good health and CMV-seropositive. The DNA reads TGTGCCAGCAGCTTAGTCAGCCTAGCGGGAGGGGTCACCTACGAGCAGTACTTC. The resulting protein is CASSLVSLAGGVTYEQYF. The CDR3, completed at both ends by the reference TRBV7-2 and TRBJ2-7 genes, gives the full variable domain GAGVSQSPSNKVTEKGKDVELRCDPISGHTALYWYRQSLGQGLEFLIYFQGNSAPDKSGLPSDRFSAERTGGSVSTLTIQRTQQEDSAVYLCASSLVSLAGGVTYEQYFGPGTRLTVT.